This T cell receptor beta chain stems from a study of tumor-infiltrating lymphocytes in primary liver carcinoma. Study conclusions and caveats: Overlap between tumor regions exceeded overlap of tumor with adjacent tissue or blood. Tumors and blood were compared for top-250-clone fraction, and tumors had the significantly higher value (p = 0.039).

The CDR3 has 14 amino acids. The germline CDR1 and CDR2 sequences are MGHRA and YSYEKL. This clonotype was detected once. Its antigen is as yet unknown. A much larger clone is a single base away; this may be a read error. The study extracted blood RNA from unsorted whole blood and also extracted germline DNA. TCR beta cDNA was made from roughly 450 ng total RNA with a constant-region primer. What produced the TCR beta libraries was three nested multiplex PCR rounds using slightly modified ARM-PCR. TRBV1-TRBV30 forward and Cbeta reverse primers drove the first two approximately 10-cycle rounds. TCRdb reprocessed the multiplex PCR reads via MiXCR and lists one record per CDR3 protein. The data show under 200,000 distinct CDR3 sequences, about 65% seen once.

The sequenced material came from peripheral blood. V is TRBV4-1 and J is TRBJ1-2; D remains unclear. This clonotype was obtained from a woman aged 60-70 years with primary liver carcinoma and hepatitis B virus infection. The DNA of the CDR3 is TGTGCCAGCAGCCAAGAGAGAGCTAACTATGGCTACAGCTTC. Translation: CASSQERANYGYSF.